This is a list of T cell receptor beta chains from one sample in a study of radiation and T cells in renal cell carcinoma. TCRdb's copy holds only in-frame clones and misses some; the assay was immunoSEQ multiplex PCR. The sample contains about 140,000 clones, 86% of which appear only once. Here the sequenced sample was blood, taken from a patient whose treatment included radiotherapy and nephrectomy. The receptors come from a woman in her 50s with renal cell carcinoma. Both conserved end residues are part of each CDR3. The D gene is left open where the match is weak. The listing skips clone size in some rows; elsewhere it reads once, few, many or a size class.

size,D,J,V,DNA,CDR3
.,.,TRBJ1-3,TRBV19,TGTGCCAGTAGTATAAGATTCCGGGGTGACGGAAACACCATATATTTT,CASSIRFRGDGNTIYF
.,.,TRBJ2-2,TRBV19,TGTGCCAGTAGTATTACTAGGAACACCGGGGAGCTGTTTTTT,CASSITRNTGELFF
.,.,TRBJ1-1,TRBV19,TGTGCCAGTCGAAGGGGGGACTGGAACACTGAAGCTTTCTTT,CASRRGDWNTEAFF
.,TRBD1,TRBJ1-5,TRBV4-1,TGCGCCAGCAGCCCGGGACAGGGTAGCAATCAGCCCCAGCATTTT,CASSPGQGSNQPQHF
.,.,TRBJ2-7,TRBV21-1,TGTGCCAGCTTACAGGGACCAGGCGAGCAGTACTTC,CASLQGPGEQYF
.,TRBD1,TRBJ1-5,TRBV5-1,TGCGCCAGCAGCTTGTCGGACAGGACCAATCAGCCCCAGCATTTT,CASSLSDRTNQPQHF
.,TRBD1,TRBJ2-7,TRBV10-3,TGTGCCATCATCAAGACAGGGGCGATCTACGAGCAGTACTTC,CAIIKTGAIYEQYF
once,.,TRBJ2-5,TRBV23-1,TGCGCCAGCAGTCAATCGAGACCTAACGGGTCCGGAAGCCAGTACTTC,CASSQSRPNGSGSQYF
.,.,TRBJ1-3,TRBV5-1,TGCGCCAGCAGCTTGGGACAGCAAGGAAACACCATATATTTT,CASSLGQQGNTIYF
few,.,TRBJ2-7,TRBV5-1,TGCGCCAGCAGTCACGAGCGGGTCCTGACCTACGAGCAGTACTTC,CASSHERVLTYEQYF
.,.,TRBJ2-3,TRBV2,TGTGCCAACGAAAGGGGGGGGGCTTCAGATACGCAGTATTTT,CANERGGASDTQYF
.,.,TRBJ2-1,TRBV6-6,TGTGCCAGCAGTTACTGGCGGGGGCACAATGAGCAGTTCTTC,CASSYWRGHNEQFF
.,TRBD2,TRBJ2-2,TRBV5-1,TGCGCCAGCAGCGGAGGGACTACCACCGGGGACACCGGGGAGCTGTTTTTT,CASSGGTTTGDTGELFF
.,TRBD1,TRBJ1-2,TRBV9,TGTGCCAGCTCTCGGACAGGGAACTATGGCTACACCTTC,CASSRTGNYGYTF
.,TRBD1,TRBJ2-1,TRBV28,TGTGCCAGCAGTATAAGGCTAACAGGGGTTAATGAGCAGTTCTTC,CASSIRLTGVNEQFF
.,.,TRBJ2-7,TRBV27,TGTGCCAGCAAGTTAGGTGTCGGGGGAGCCTCCTACGAGCAGTACTTC,CASKLGVGGASYEQYF
.,TRBD1,TRBJ1-2,TRBV19,TGTGCCAGTCGTTCCAGGGGGGGGAACTATGGCTACACCTTC,CASRSRGGNYGYTF
.,.,TRBJ2-1,TRBV19,TGTGCCAGTAGTGCGTCAGCCCAAGACCCTCGGCAGTTCTTC,CASSASAQDPRQFF
.,.,TRBJ1-5,TRBV30,TGTGCCTGTACGACAGGCCTTAATCAGCCCCAGCATTTT,CACTTGLNQPQHF
.,.,TRBJ2-7,TRBV9,TGTGCCAGCAGCGTAGCCGGTAGCGGTGGCTCCTACGAGCAGTACTTC,CASSVAGSGGSYEQYF
.,TRBD2,TRBJ2-5,TRBV5-1,TGCGCCAGCACCATTGGGCCTAGCGGCCAAGAGACCCAGTACTTC,CASTIGPSGQETQYF
few,.,TRBJ2-5,TRBV27,TGTGCCAGCACCAGAACCGTGGGTCCCTTCGAGACCCAGTACTTC,CASTRTVGPFETQYF
.,TRBD2,TRBJ2-3,TRBV6-5,TGTGCCAGCAGGGGACTACCGTCAGATACGCAGTATTTT,CASRGLPSDTQYF
.,TRBD1,TRBJ2-3,TRBV5-1,TGCGCCAGCAGCTTGGATCAACAGGGGCGGGATACGCAGTATTTT,CASSLDQQGRDTQYF
.,TRBD1,TRBJ2-3,TRBV5-1,TGCGCCAGCAGCCCCGACAGGGTAGGCACAGATACGCAGTATTTT,CASSPDRVGTDTQYF
.,TRBD1,TRBJ1-5,TRBV19,TGTGCCAGTAGAGACGACAGGGGAATTACGAGCAATCAGCCCCAGCATTTT,CASRDDRGITSNQPQHF
.,.,TRBJ2-7,TRBV7-2,TGTGCCAGCAGCCCCAGTGGGGGATTCGAGCAGTACTTC,CASSPSGGFEQYF
many,TRBD1,TRBJ1-1,TRBV6-5,TGTGCCAGCCGGACAGGGGAGACTGAAGCTTTCTTT,CASRTGETEAFF
.,.,TRBJ2-7,TRBV28,TGTGCCAGCAGTGGACCCGGGACACTCTACGAGCAGTACTTC,CASSGPGTLYEQYF
.,.,TRBJ2-2,TRBV30,TGTGCCTGGATGTTAGGATACACCGGGGAGCTGTTTTTT,CAWMLGYTGELFF
.,.,TRBJ2-5,TRBV19,TGTGCCAGTAGTGTCTCCCGGGACCCCCAAGAGACCCAGTACTTC,CASSVSRDPQETQYF
.,TRBD1,TRBJ1-2,TRBV28,TGTGCCAGCACAACCGGGACAGGGTTGCGGAGCCCCTTAGTCTTC,CASTTGTGLRSPLVF
few,TRBD2,TRBJ2-2,TRBV25-1,TGTGCCAGCAGTGAATTCACGGGAGGCACCGGGGAGCTGTTTTTT,CASSEFTGGTGELFF
.,TRBD2,TRBJ2-5,TRBV7-2,TGTGCCAGCAGCCTACCGGGACTAGCGGGAGGCAAGCAAGAGACCCAGTACTTC,CASSLPGLAGGKQETQYF
.,TRBD1,TRBJ1-5,TRBV7-9,TGTGCCAGCAGCTTGGACAGGGGATGGAATGGCAATCAGCCCCAGCATTTT,CASSLDRGWNGNQPQHF
once,.,TRBJ1-1,TRBV29-1,TGCAGCGCTCCCCCGGGACCCGGCCGAACTGAAGCTTTCTTT,CSAPPGPGRTEAFF
.,TRBD1,TRBJ1-2,TRBV5-6,TGTGCCAGCAGCTTCGACAGGGTTGGAGGCTACACCTTC,CASSFDRVGGYTF
.,.,TRBJ2-2,TRBV11-2,TGTGCCAGCAGCTTAGGGGAGGACGGATTTTACACCGGGGAGCTGTTTTTT,CASSLGEDGFYTGELFF
.,.,TRBJ2-2,TRBV5-4,TGTGCCAGCAGCCCTGGACCGAACACCGGGGAGCTGTTTTTT,CASSPGPNTGELFF
.,.,TRBJ2-2,TRBV28,TGTGCCAGCAGTCTCCCCCAATCCCGCGAGGGCACCGGGGAGCTGTTTTTT,CASSLPQSREGTGELFF
few,.,TRBJ1-1,TRBV5-1,TGCGCCAGCAGCTTGGACGGGAGTCGGAACACTGAAGCTTTCTTT,CASSLDGSRNTEAFF
.,TRBD1,TRBJ2-3,TRBV11-2,TGTGCCAGCAGCTTAAGGACAGGAAAAGATACGCAGTATTTT,CASSLRTGKDTQYF
.,.,TRBJ1-4,TRBV10-3,TGTGCCATCAGTGAGTCGGGACGCCCAGGAAAACTGTTTTTT,CAISESGRPGKLFF
once,.,TRBJ2-3,TRBV5-1,TGCGCCAGCAGCACCCTCCAGGATACGCAGTATTTT,CASSTLQDTQYF
once,.,TRBJ1-4,TRBV7-7,TGTGCCAGCAGCCCTAACCATGCAACTAATGAAAAACTGTTTTTT,CASSPNHATNEKLFF
few,TRBD1,TRBJ1-1,TRBV7-6,TGTGCCAGCAGCCTACGGGACAGCGAAGCTTTCTTT,CASSLRDSEAFF
.,TRBD1,TRBJ2-3,TRBV7-9,TGTGCCAGCACCGCGACAGGGGATTATCCTAGCACAGATACGCAGTATTTT,CASTATGDYPSTDTQYF
once,TRBD1,TRBJ2-1,TRBV5-1,TGCGCCAGCGGGGGACAGGGGGCCTACGCTGAGCAGTTCTTC,CASGGQGAYAEQFF
once,.,TRBJ1-5,TRBV6-5,TGTGCCAGCAGCCAAGACAGTAGGCAGCCCCAGCATTTT,CASSQDSRQPQHF
once,.,TRBJ2-5,TRBV7-2,TGTGCCAGCAGCTTACTACAGCAAGAGACCCAGTACTTC,CASSLLQQETQYF
.,TRBD2,TRBJ2-7,TRBV7-2,TGTGCCAGCAGCTTAGGAGCGGGAGCCAACTACGAGCAGTACTTC,CASSLGAGANYEQYF
.,.,TRBJ1-1,TRBV7-9,TGTGCCAGCAGCAAAGGACTTCTGTGGGGGGTGAACACTGAAGCTTTCTTT,CASSKGLLWGVNTEAFF
.,.,TRBJ2-3,TRBV6-4,TGTGCCAGCAGTGGTGACCTCGGGGGTACGCAGTATTTT,CASSGDLGGTQYF